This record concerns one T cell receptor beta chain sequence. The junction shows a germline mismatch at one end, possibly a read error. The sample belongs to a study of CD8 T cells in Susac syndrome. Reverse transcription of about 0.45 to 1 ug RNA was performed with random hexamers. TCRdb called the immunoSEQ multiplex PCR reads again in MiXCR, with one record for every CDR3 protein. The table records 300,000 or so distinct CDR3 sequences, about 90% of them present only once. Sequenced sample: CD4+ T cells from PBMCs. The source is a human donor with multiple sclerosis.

The CDR3 nucleotides read TGTGCCAGCAACGTAGGTGGGGGGTTACCCTACAATGAGCAGTTCTTC. As protein: CASNVGGGLPYNEQFF. The V and J genes are TRBV9 and TRBJ2-1; TRBD2 might be the D (6 bases). Germline assignment: CDR1 SGDLS and CDR2 YYNGEE. The CDR3 is 16 residues long.